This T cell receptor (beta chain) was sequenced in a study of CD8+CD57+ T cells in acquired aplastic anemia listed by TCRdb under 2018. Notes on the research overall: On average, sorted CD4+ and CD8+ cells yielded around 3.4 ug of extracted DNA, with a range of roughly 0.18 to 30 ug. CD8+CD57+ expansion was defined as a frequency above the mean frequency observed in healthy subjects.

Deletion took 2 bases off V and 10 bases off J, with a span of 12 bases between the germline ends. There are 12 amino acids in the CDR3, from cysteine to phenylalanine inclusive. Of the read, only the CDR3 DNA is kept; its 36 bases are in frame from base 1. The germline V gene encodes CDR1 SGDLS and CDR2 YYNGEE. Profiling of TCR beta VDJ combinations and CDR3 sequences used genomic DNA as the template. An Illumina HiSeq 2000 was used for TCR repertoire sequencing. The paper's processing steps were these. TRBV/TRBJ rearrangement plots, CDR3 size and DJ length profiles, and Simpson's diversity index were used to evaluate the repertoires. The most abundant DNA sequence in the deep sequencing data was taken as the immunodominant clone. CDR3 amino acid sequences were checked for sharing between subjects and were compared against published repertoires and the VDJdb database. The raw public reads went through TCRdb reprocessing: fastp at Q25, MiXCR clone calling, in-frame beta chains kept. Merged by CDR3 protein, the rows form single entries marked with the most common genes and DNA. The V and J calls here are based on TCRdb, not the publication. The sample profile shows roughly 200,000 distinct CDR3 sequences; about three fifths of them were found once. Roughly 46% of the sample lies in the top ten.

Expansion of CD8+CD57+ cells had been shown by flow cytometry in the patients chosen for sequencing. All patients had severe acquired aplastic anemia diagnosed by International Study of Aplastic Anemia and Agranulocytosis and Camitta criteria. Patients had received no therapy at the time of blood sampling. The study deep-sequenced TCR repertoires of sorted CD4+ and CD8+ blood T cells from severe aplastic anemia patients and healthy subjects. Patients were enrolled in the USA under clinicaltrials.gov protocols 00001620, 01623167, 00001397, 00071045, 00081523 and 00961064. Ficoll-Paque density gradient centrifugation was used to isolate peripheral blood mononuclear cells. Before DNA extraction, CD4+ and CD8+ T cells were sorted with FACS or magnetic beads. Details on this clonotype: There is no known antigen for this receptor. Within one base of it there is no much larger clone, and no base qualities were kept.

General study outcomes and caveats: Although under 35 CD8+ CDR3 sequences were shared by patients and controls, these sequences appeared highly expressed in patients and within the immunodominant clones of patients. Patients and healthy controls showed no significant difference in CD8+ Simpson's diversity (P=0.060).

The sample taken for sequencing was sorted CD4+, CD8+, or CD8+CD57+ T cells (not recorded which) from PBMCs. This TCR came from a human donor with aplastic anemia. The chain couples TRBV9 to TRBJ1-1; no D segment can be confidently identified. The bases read TGTGCCAGCAGCGTGGACTCACGGGGAGCTTTCTTT. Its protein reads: CASSVDSRGAFF.